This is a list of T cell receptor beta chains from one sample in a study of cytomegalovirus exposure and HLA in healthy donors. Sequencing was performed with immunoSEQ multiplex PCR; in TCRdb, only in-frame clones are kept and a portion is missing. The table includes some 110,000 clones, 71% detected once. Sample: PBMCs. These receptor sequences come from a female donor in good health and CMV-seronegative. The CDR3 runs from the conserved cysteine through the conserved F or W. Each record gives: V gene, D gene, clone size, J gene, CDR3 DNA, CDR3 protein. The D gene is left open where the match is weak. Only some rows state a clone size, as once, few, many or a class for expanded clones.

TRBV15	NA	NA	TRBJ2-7	TGTGCCACCAGCAGAGATGAAGGTGGAGAATACGAGCAGTACTTC	CATSRDEGGEYEQYF
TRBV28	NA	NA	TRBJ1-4	TGTGCCAGCTCGCCGGGACTTCGGGGTGAAAAACTGTTTTTT	CASSPGLRGEKLFF
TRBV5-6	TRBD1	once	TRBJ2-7	TGTGCCAGCAGTACAGGGGTCCCCTACGAGCAGTACTTC	CASSTGVPYEQYF
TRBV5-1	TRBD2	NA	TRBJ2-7	TGCGCCAGCAGCTTGGGAGCGGGGGCGTACGAGCAGTACTTC	CASSLGAGAYEQYF
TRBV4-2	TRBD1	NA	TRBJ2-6	TGTGCCAGCAGCCAAGTTGGTGGACAGGTAACCTCTGGGGCCAACGTCCTGACTTTC	CASSQVGGQVTSGANVLTF
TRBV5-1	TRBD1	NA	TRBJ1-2	TGCGCCAGCAGCCTTGGACAGGGGAACTATGGCTACACCTTC	CASSLGQGNYGYTF
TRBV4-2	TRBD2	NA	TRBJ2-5	TGTGCCAGCAGCCAAGATTTCCCCGGGACTAGGGGTGAGACCCAGTACTTC	CASSQDFPGTRGETQYF
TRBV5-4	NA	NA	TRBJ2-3	TGTGCCAGCAGCTTCAGCGGTCAAGCCAGTTATACGCAGTATTTT	CASSFSGQASYTQYF
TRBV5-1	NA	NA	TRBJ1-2	TGCGCCAGCAGCGTCTCCCACTCTAACTATGGCTACACCTTC	CASSVSHSNYGYTF
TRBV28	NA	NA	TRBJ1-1	TGTGCCAGCAGTTCCCGGGACACAAACACTGAAGCTTTCTTT	CASSSRDTNTEAFF
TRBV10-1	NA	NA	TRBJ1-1	TGCGCCAGCAGTGAGTACCAGGCGGGGAACACTGAAGCTTTCTTT	CASSEYQAGNTEAFF
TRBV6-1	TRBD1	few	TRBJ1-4	TGTGCCAGCAGTGTAATCGACGGGACAGGGCGGGAAAAACTGTTTTTT	CASSVIDGTGREKLFF